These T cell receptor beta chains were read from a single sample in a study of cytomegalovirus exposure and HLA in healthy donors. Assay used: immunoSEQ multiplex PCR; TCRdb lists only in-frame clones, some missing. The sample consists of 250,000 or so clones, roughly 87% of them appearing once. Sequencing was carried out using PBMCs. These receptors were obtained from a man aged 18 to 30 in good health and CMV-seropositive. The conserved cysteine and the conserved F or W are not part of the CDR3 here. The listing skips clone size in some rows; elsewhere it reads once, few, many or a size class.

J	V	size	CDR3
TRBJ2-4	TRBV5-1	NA	ASRYGTSEGIQY
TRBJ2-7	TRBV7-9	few	ASSNEAAYEQY
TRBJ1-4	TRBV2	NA	ASHLGEKLF
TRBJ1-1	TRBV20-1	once	SARPGPES
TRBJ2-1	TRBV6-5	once	ASRTSSYNEQF
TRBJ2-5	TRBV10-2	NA	ATKGLGSLQETQY
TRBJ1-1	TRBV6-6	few	ASRGLEAF
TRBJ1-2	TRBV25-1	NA	ASSKLQGTPPVNYGYT
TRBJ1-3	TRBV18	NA	ASSPLEEPGNTIY
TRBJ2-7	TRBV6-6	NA	ASSYIRDYEQY
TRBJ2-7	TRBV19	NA	ASSIDLETTYEQY
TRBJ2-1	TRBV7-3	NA	ASSLEREGKQF
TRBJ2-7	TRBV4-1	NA	ASSGNSYEQY
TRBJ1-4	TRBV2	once	ASSEIGTYEKLF
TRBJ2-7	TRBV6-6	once	ASRTGTLGYEQY
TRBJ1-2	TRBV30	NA	AWWTGAGYT
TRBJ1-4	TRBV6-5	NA	ASSSTRDPRSKLF
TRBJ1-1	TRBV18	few	ASSLGQTPEAF
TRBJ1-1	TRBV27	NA	ASSSPGTGATEAF